The clone carrying this T cell receptor (beta chain) was recorded at least ten times. The antigen is not known. The sample is drawn from a study of identical twins. General study results and limits: Out-of-frame alpha sequences that twins shared showed excess low generation probability.

Template switching added a universal primer site; cDNA carried unique molecular identifiers. Each CDR3 protein is one row after TCRdb ran MiXCR on the 5' RACE reads. The sample consists of about 570,000 distinct CDR3 sequences, more than 9% of them appearing once. The length of the CDR3 is 13 residues. The germline V gene has CDR1 SEHNR and CDR2 FQNEAQ (reference sequence). V lost 10 bases and J lost 6; bases outside the gene matches: 8. These data also featured in a second study, about yellow fever vaccine responses in identical twins.

Sequenced: PBMCs. The chain couples TRBV7-9 to TRBJ1-4; 7 bases are a match to TRBD1. The TCR originated in a young woman in good health. CDR3 amino acids: CAIDREVDEKLFF. The DNA of the CDR3 is TGTGCCATTGACAGGGAGGTGGATGAAAAACTGTTTTTT.